This T cell receptor (beta chain) came from a study of T cell repertoires in cytomegalovirus infection. On this clonotype itself: The antigen is not known.

Broader study findings: It was HLA-C-restricted CMV-specific TCR beta clonotypes that dominated the response ex vivo.

Germline lookup yields CDR1 SGHTA and CDR2 FQGNSA. The V and J ends lost 5 bases and 4 bases, in that order; junction bases with no gene match: 3. This CDR3 contains 13 residues. MiXCR, applied by TCRdb to the reads, yields one record per CDR3 protein. Among roughly 100,000 distinct CDR3 sequences listed, approximately 17% were seen once. The source of this sequence is a human donor in good health (CMV status not recorded). Some clones in this sample may be carry-over from other donors' samples. The sample consisted of PBMCs. The V gene is TRBV7-2, the J gene TRBJ2-5, with 8 bases lining up with TRBD2. The CDR3, as DNA: TGTGCCAGCAGCGCCGGGGGGGGAGAGACCCAGTACTTC. Residues: CASSAGGGETQYF.